One and the same sample provided the 2 T cell receptor beta chains below, sequenced in a study of healthy donors' naive CD4 and CD8 T cells. TCR libraries were built from 450 to 650 ng of total RNA by linear amplification. Via MiXCR, TCRdb re-called the reads, giving one row per CDR3 protein. In the table there are about 180,000 distinct CDR3 sequences, 65% to 75% of which are singletons. The sample consisted of naive CD4+ and CD8+ T cells sorted from blood, pooled from several donors. All receptors come from a pool of human donors in good health; the sample pools cells from several healthy donors.

This chain links TRBV6-2 or TRBV6-3 with TRBJ1-5; D possibly corresponds to TRBD1 (6 bases). The CDR3 consists of 16 residues. Germline lookup yields CDR1 MNHEY and CDR2 SVGEGT. With 4 bases removed from V and 7 bases from J, the gap between germline ends came to 20 bases. CDR3 in DNA: TGTGCCAGCAGTTCCGCAGTGCAGGGGTCGGGACAGCCCCAGCATTTT. Translating it yields CASSSAVQGSGQPQHF.

This clonotype turned up a few times. The chain employs TRBV29-1 and TRBJ2-4; possibly TRBD2 for D (5 bases). Trimming pared 3 bases from V and 0 bases from J, leaving 12 bases between. The V gene's germline CDR1 is SQVTM and CDR2 ANQGSEA. The CDR3 totals 15 residues. The CDR3 DNA sequence: TGCAGCGTTGAGGCCTCCGGACTAGCCAAAAACATTCAGTACTTC. This sequence encodes CSVEASGLAKNIQYF.